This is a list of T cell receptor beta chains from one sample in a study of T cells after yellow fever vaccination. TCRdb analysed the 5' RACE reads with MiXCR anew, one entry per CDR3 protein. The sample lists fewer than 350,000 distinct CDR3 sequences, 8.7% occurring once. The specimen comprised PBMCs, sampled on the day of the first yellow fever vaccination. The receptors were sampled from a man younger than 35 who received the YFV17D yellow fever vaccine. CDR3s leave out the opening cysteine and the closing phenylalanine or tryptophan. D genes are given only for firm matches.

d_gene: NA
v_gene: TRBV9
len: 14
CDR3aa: ASSAAEGGNTDTQY

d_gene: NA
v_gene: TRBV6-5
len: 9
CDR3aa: ASSYGYEQF

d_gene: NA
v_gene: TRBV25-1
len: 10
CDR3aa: ASSDMIYEQY

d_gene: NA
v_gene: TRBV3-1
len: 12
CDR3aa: ASTLASGTGELF

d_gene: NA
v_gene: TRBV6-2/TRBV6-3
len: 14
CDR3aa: ASSARPGGSYNEQF

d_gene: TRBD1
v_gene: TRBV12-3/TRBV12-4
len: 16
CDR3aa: ASSQGGGVAYSNQPQH

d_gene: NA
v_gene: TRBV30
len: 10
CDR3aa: AWDEGRTEAF

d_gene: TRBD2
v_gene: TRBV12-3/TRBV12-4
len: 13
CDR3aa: ASRLAGAGTDTQY

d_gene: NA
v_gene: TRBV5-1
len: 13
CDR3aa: ASSPRQGKNTGAF

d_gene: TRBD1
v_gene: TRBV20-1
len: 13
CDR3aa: SARSTGNGDQPQH

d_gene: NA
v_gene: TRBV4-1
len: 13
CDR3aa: ASSQDRGGTHEQF

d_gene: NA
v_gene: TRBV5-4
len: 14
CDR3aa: ASSLEGLRGANVLT

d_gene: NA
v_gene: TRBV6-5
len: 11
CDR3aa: ASSYLQSYGYT

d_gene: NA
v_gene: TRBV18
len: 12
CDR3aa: ASSPQQIGNEAF

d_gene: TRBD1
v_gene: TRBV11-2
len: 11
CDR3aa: ASSRTGFETQY

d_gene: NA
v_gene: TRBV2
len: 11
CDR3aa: ASSEYVNTEAF

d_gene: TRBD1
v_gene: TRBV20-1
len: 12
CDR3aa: SALPSGGGWGYT

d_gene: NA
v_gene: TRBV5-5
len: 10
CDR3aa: ASSWDGQSVY

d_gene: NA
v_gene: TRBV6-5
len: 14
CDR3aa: ASSYYSWHNTGELF

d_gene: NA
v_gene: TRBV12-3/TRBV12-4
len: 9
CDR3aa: ASSFLYLKF